Listed here are 23 T cell receptor beta chains from one sample, sequenced in a study of T cell responses to AZD1222 COVID-19 vaccine. TCRdb's table, derived via immunoSEQ multiplex PCR, lists solely in-frame clones and lacks some. Of approximately 99,000 clones listed, nearly 90% are singletons. The sequencing used peripheral blood, collected on day 0 of AZD1222 vaccination. These receptors all stem from an adult in good health.

This chain joins TRBV9 and TRBJ2-3, with D possibly TRBD1 on 5 matching bases. Trimming removed 0 bases from V and 0 bases from J, with 14 bases in between. The CDR3 has 17 residues. Germline V gene sequence: CDR1 SGDLS, CDR2 YYNGEE. Here the CDR3 DNA reads TGTGCCAGCAGCGTAGGGGCTGGACAATACAGCACAGATACGCAGTATTTT. Translating it yields CASSVGAGQYSTDTQYF.

The rearrangement uses TRBV9 and TRBJ2-5; 9 nucleotides align to TRBD1. J gave up 5 bases and V 3 bases, and 5 bases lay outside the gene matches. Germline V gene data show CDR1 as SGDLS and CDR2 as YYNGEE. This CDR3 comprises 14 residues. CDR3 nucleotides: TGTGCCAGCAGCGCTGAACAGGGGGCGGAGACCCAGTACTTC. Translation gives CASSAEQGAETQYF.

V gene TRBV10-2 combines with J gene TRBJ2-1, with D perhaps matching TRBD1 or TRBD2 (6 bases each). V lost 8 bases and J lost 5, with 13 bases in between. The CDR3 length is 13 residues. Germline-derived CDR1 and CDR2 are WSHSY and SAAADI. CDR3 loop: CASWGAGNNEQFF. The CDR3 bases are TGCGCCAGCTGGGGGGCGGGTAACAATGAGCAGTTCTTC.

The CDR3 nucleotides read TGTGCCAGCAGCTTCCTAGCGGGGGGCCCCGGGGAGCTGTTTTTT. It codes for CASSFLAGGPGELFF. The chain carries TRBV7-2 and TRBJ2-2; 11 nucleotides agree with TRBD2. J lost 6 bases, V lost 3 bases, and 3 bases had no gene match. Germline V gene lookup returns CDR1 SGHTA and CDR2 FQGNSA. The CDR3 contains 15 residues.

This chain uses TRBV6-2 or TRBV6-3 with TRBJ2-3, with D hard to call. The CDR3 consists of 14 residues. The germline gives CDR1 MNHEY, CDR2 SVGEGT. Trimming removed 6 bases from V and 4 bases from J, with 14 bases in between. CDR3 amino acids: CASSSFGFADTQYF. Written as DNA, the CDR3 is TGTGCCAGCAGCTCATTTGGGTTCGCAGATACGCAGTATTTT.

V and J are TRBV19 and TRBJ1-2, with D tentatively TRBD1 (5 bases). The germline V gene has CDR1 LNHDA and CDR2 SQIVND (reference sequence). This CDR3 spans 11 amino acids. V lost 3 bases and J 12 bases, leaving 11 bases between the germline ends. CDR3 protein: CASSIGGADTF. As DNA, the CDR3 is TGTGCCAGTAGTATTGGAGGGGCGGACACCTTC.

The rearrangement links TRBV24-1 to TRBJ2-2; 9 nucleotides agree with TRBD1. Germline values: CDR1 KGHDR, CDR2 SFDVKD. The CDR3 has 16 amino acids. J gave up 5 bases and V 4 bases, and 7 bases lay outside the gene matches. The CDR3 is CATSDSGQGRTGELFF. In DNA, the CDR3 is TGTGCCACCAGTGACAGCGGACAGGGGAGGACCGGGGAGCTGTTTTTT.

This sequence joins TRBV7-6 and TRBJ2-7, with D tentatively TRBD1 (7 bases). Trimming left V 4 bases short and J 0 bases short, with 22 bases between. The CDR3 covers 18 residues. The germline CDR1 and CDR2 sequences are SGHVS and FNYEAQ. The CDR3 DNA sequence: TGTGCCAGCAGCTCACCGGGGGCGCAGGGGGGACTCTCCTACGAGCAGTACTTC. Amino acids: CASSSPGAQGGLSYEQYF.

This sequence joins TRBV4-1 and TRBJ2-2, with D hard to call. The germline V gene encodes CDR1 MGHRA and CDR2 YSYEKL. CDR3 length: 13 residues. The germline V and J ends were trimmed by 2 bases and 3 bases, with 4 bases remaining between them. In DNA form, the CDR3 reads TGCGCCAGCAGCCAACAAGACACCGGGGAGCTGTTTTTT. Amino acids: CASSQQDTGELFF.

This chain joins TRBV3-1 (or the pseudogene TRBV3-2) and TRBJ2-3; 11 bases line up with TRBD2. Germline V CDR1 and CDR2: LGHDT, YNNKEL (reference sequence). The V gene end was trimmed by 1 base and the J gene end by 2 bases; junction bases not matched to a gene: 5. The CDR3 runs 17 residues. The CDR3 nucleotides read TGTGCCAGCAGCCAAGGACGGACTAGCGGGTCCACAGATACGCAGTATTTT. This encodes CASSQGRTSGSTDTQYF.

The V and J genes are TRBV11-1 and TRBJ2-5; D gene ambiguous. V dropped 6 bases and J dropped 5 bases, with 13 bases sitting between them. Germline V gives CDR1 SGHAT, CDR2 FQDESV (reference sequence). This CDR3 comprises 13 residues. The CDR3 region has the DNA TGTGCCAGCAGACTACCTCTCGGGGAGACCCAGTACTTC. The encoded protein is CASRLPLGETQYF.

This clone appeared a single time. The chain is built from TRBV19 and TRBJ1-6, with D possibly being TRBD1 (5 bases). Trimming left V 6 bases short and J 0 bases short, with 18 bases between. This CDR3 is built from 18 residues. Germline loops: CDR1 LNHDA, CDR2 SQIVND (reference sequence). CDR3 coding DNA: TGTGCCAGTAGGTTCCGGCCGGGACTTCCCTCCTATAATTCACCCCTCCACTTT. Its protein is CASRFRPGLPSYNSPLHF.

The chain links TRBV4-1 to TRBJ2-3, with unresolved D. Germline CDR1 MGHRA, CDR2 YSYEKL. V lost 5 bases to trimming and J lost 15 bases, with 27 bases between them. CDR3 length: 15 amino acids. In DNA form, the CDR3 reads TGCGCCAGCAGCATCCCGACCATCCCAGTATCTTTTCCATATTTT. The encoded protein is CASSIPTIPVSFPYF.

This clone was seen a handful of times. The chain combines TRBV6-5 with TRBJ2-2; no clear D. The CDR3 sequence is 14 residues long. Deletions cut 7 bases from V and 3 bases from J, with 12 bases between. Looked up from germline, CDR1 is MNHEY and CDR2 is SVGAGI. The CDR3 loop reads CASKPDGDTGELFF. CDR3 sequence (DNA): TGTGCCAGCAAACCAGACGGAGACACCGGGGAGCTGTTTTTT.

This clone was seen only once. The chain uses TRBV29-1 and TRBJ1-1; D gene uncertain. Trimming pared 3 bases from V and 4 bases from J, leaving 12 bases between. CDR3 length: 13 residues. Germline values: CDR1 SQVTM, CDR2 ANQGSEA. The CDR3 reads CSVETSRSTEAFF. In nucleotides, the CDR3 is TGCAGCGTTGAGACTAGCAGGTCCACTGAAGCTTTCTTT.

This rearrangement joins TRBV7-8 to TRBJ2-3; 7 nucleotides agree with TRBD1. Germline lookup yields CDR1 SGHVS and CDR2 FQNEAQ. There are 16 residues in the CDR3. The V and J ends lost 4 bases and 2 bases, in that order; junction bases with no gene match: 9. The CDR3 is CASSSGQAGYTDTQYF. The CDR3 DNA follows: TGTGCCAGCAGCTCCGGACAGGCCGGATACACAGATACGCAGTATTTT.

A word on this clone: Germline is not matched at one junction end, which may reflect a read error. The chain links TRBV7-7 to TRBJ2-2; weak D call: TRBD2 (6 bases). The CDR3 covers 18 residues. Germline assignment: CDR1 SSHAT and CDR2 FNYEAQ (reference sequence). The CDR3 spells CASSLGFGEGLNTGELFF. Here the CDR3 DNA reads TGTGCTAGCAGCTTAGGCTTCGGAGAGGGACTGAACACCGGGGAGCTGTTTTTT.

J is TRBJ1-1 and V is TRBV5-4; D gene unclear. Germline CDR1 reads SGHNT; CDR2 reads YYREEE (reference sequence). The germline V and J ends were trimmed by 7 bases and 6 bases, with 22 bases remaining between them. This CDR3 has 15 residues. The CDR3 loop is CASWHEIGGYPEAFF. The CDR3 DNA reads as TGTGCCAGCTGGCACGAAATAGGTGGGTACCCTGAAGCTTTCTTT.

The V and J genes are TRBV6-4 and TRBJ2-3; D gene ambiguous. CDR1 MRHNA and CDR2 SNTAGT come from the germline V gene. The CDR3 spans 14 residues. Trimming cost V 2 bases and J 0 bases, with 6 bases left between them. The CDR3: CASSDDISTDTQYF. In DNA form, the CDR3 reads TGTGCCAGCAGTGACGACATAAGCACAGATACGCAGTATTTT.

This chain connects TRBV5-6 to TRBJ1-2; 11 bases map to TRBD1. Germline V CDR1 and CDR2: SGHDT, YYEEEE. J lost 0 bases, V lost 0 bases, and 10 bases had no gene match. This CDR3 contains 19 residues. The CDR3 loop reads CASSLDGTGGWDTNYGYTF. The CDR3 DNA reads as TGTGCCAGCAGCTTGGATGGGACAGGGGGATGGGATACTAACTATGGCTACACCTTC.

The chain couples TRBV4-3 to TRBJ1-5; D unclear. CDR3 size: 14 residues. The ends were cut back, 0 bases at V and 7 bases at J, with 10 bases in the middle. Germline CDR1 is LGHNA and CDR2 is YSLEER. For the CDR3, the DNA is TGCGCCAGCAGCCAAGAGTTGGTTTGGCAGCCCCAGCATTTT. Encoded protein: CASSQELVWQPQHF.

This rearrangement joins TRBV5-4 to TRBJ1-5, with D possibly matching TRBD1 (5 bases). Trimming took off 4 bases at V and 3 bases at J, with 11 bases between the two ends. CDR3 length equals 14 residues. Germline V gene sequence: CDR1 SGHNT, CDR2 YYREEE (reference sequence). The CDR3 DNA follows: TGTGCCAGCAGCCCCGAGGGGATCAATCAGCCCCAGCATTTT. Translated: CASSPEGINQPQHF.

This clone was seen only a few times. The chain employs TRBV7-2 and TRBJ2-3; possible D gene TRBD2, 7 bases. V was cut by 3 bases and J by 6 bases, with 13 bases left in between. This CDR3 spans 14 amino acids. Germline CDR1 is SGHTA and CDR2 is FQGNSA. The CDR3 here is CASSLGGPYDTQYF. CDR3 coding DNA: TGTGCCAGCAGCTTGGGGGGGCCATACGATACGCAGTATTTT.